The T cell receptor beta chain under discussion was sequenced for a study of T cell responses to AZD1222 COVID-19 vaccine. Germline CDR1 MDHEN, CDR2 SYDVKM. The CDR3 runs 13 residues. The J segment lost 9 bases and the V segment lost 5 bases, leaving 6 bases of the junction unmatched. Sequencing was performed with immunoSEQ multiplex PCR; in TCRdb, only in-frame clones are kept and a portion is missing. This table has over 95,000 clones, more than 70% appearing once. The specimen comprised peripheral blood, sampled 28 days after the second AZD1222 dose. V gene TRBV28 combines with J gene TRBJ1-1; 10 nucleotides line up with TRBD1. The TCR sequence derives from an adult who received the AZD1222 COVID-19 vaccine. CDR3 residues: CASSGTGAVKAFF. CDR3 coding DNA: TGTGCCAGCAGTGGGACAGGGGCCGTTAAAGCTTTCTTT.